A single sample gave rise to the 2 T cell receptor beta chains below, sequenced in a study of blood T cell repertoires in COVID-19. This table comes from immunoSEQ multiplex PCR, and its TCRdb copy is limited to in-frame clones, with some not included. The sample consists of 70,000 or so clones, 85% to 90% of them appearing once. Sequencing input: peripheral blood. These TCRs come from a man between 70 and 80 years old with active or convalescent COVID-19.

V usage is TRBV3-1 (or the pseudogene TRBV3-2) and J usage is TRBJ2-5; 7 nucleotides align to TRBD1. There are 15 residues in the CDR3. V shed 4 bases, J shed 1 base, and the junction held 6 bases outside the gene matches. Germline lookup yields CDR1 LGHDT and CDR2 YNNKEL (reference sequence). CDR3 in amino acids: CASSPHRTGQETQYF. Here the CDR3 DNA reads TGTGCCAGCAGCCCACATCGGACAGGCCAAGAGACCCAGTACTTC.

The J gene is TRBJ2-2, the V gene TRBV5-1, with 8 bases aligning to TRBD2. V trimming: 1 base; J trimming: 4 bases; junction bases outside the gene matches: 9. CDR3 size: 17 residues. Germline V gives CDR1 SGHRS, CDR2 YFSETQ. The CDR3: CASSLLTSGSSTGELFF. DNA for the CDR3: TGCGCCAGCAGCTTGCTTACTAGCGGAAGTTCCACCGGGGAGCTGTTTTTT.